The 4 T cell receptor beta chains given below trace back to one sample, sequenced in a study of post-analysis software for immune sequencing data. Study outcomes and limitations: Five TRBV segments, TRBV5-6, TRBV5-1 and TRBV20-1 among them, were found more frequent in patients than controls.

Unique molecular identifiers were carried by the TCR beta cDNA libraries. TCRdb reprocessed the PCR reads via MiXCR and lists one record per CDR3 protein. Of 700,000 to 900,000 distinct CDR3 sequences in the sample, around 42% are singletons; the top ten hold approximately 4.4%. Which antigens these TCRs recognize remains unknown. The sequenced sample was blood. The receptor set was obtained from a girl between 5 and 17 years old with multiple sclerosis.

In its sample, this clonotype was seen a few times. This chain connects TRBV29-1 to TRBJ2-1; unclear D gene. Germline assignment: CDR1 SQVTM and CDR2 ANQGSEA. The CDR3 spans 14 residues. Trimming stripped 7 bases from V and 5 bases from J, with 18 bases between. CDR3 sequence: CSASTTLSDNEQFF. In nucleotides, the CDR3 is TGCAGCGCATCGACAACCCTAAGCGACAATGAGCAGTTCTTC.

Written as DNA, the CDR3 is TGTGCCAGCAGGACGACAGGTCTTGGCACTGAAGCTTTCTTT. This translates into CASRTTGLGTEAFF. The chain combines TRBV12-3 or TRBV12-4 with TRBJ1-1; perhaps TRBD1 as D (6 bases). Trimming stripped 6 bases from V and 4 bases from J, with 15 bases between. The CDR3 totals 14 residues.

The chain links TRBV6-5 to TRBJ1-1; D remains unclear. The CDR3 runs 15 residues. V lost 5 bases, J lost 1 base, and 14 bases lay in between. Germline assignment: CDR1 MNHEY and CDR2 SVGAGI. CDR3 in DNA: TGTGCCAGCAGTCACCGAAGGACCCCGAACACTGAAGCTTTCTTT. Translated, it gives CASSHRRTPNTEAFF.

The rearrangement uses TRBV27 and TRBJ1-2, with 7 nucleotides matching TRBD1. The junction had 14 bases not matched to a gene; V was cut back by 0 bases and J by 4 bases. The V gene's germline CDR1 is MNHEY and CDR2 SMNVEV (reference sequence). CDR3 size: 18 residues. In DNA, the CDR3 is TGTGCCAGCAGTTTATCGGGGGTTCCACAGGGGACCCGCTATGGCTACACCTTC. Protein product: CASSLSGVPQGTRYGYTF.